The 16 T cell receptor beta chains given below trace back to one sample, sequenced in a study of CD8 T cells in Susac syndrome. RNA in amounts of about 0.5 to 1 ug was reverse transcribed with random hexamers. MiXCR, applied by TCRdb to the immunoSEQ multiplex PCR reads, yields one record per CDR3 protein. The sample lists 85,000 to 90,000 distinct CDR3 sequences; approximately 92% were seen once. The sequenced sample was CD8+ T cells from PBMCs. The receptors stem from a human donor in good health.

The rearrangement uses TRBV27 and TRBJ1-5; the D gene is possibly TRBD1 (5 bases). CDR1 and CDR2 from the germline V gene are MNHEY and SMNVEV (reference sequence). Trimming removed 8 bases at V and 0 bases at J, with 11 bases between. The CDR3 runs to 14 residues. The CDR3 coding sequence is TGTGCCAGCCGCCCCGGGGGTAGCAATCAGCCCCAGCATTTT. This sequence encodes CASRPGGSNQPQHF.

V and J are TRBV12-3 or TRBV12-4 and TRBJ1-1; 8 nucleotides line up with TRBD1. Unmatched junction bases numbered 11, after V lost 6 bases and J lost 5 bases. This CDR3 has 15 residues. The CDR3 sequence: CASSPLTGVETEAFF. Here the CDR3 DNA reads TGTGCCAGCAGCCCTTTGACAGGGGTTGAAACTGAAGCTTTCTTT.

CDR3 in DNA: TGTGCCAGCAGCGGGACAGGGGGTGTCACCGGGGAGCTGTTTTTT. Translated: CASSGTGGVTGELFF. This rearrangement joins TRBV9 to TRBJ2-2, with 10 bases matching TRBD1. The CDR3 spans 15 residues. The germline CDR1 and CDR2 sequences are SGDLS and YYNGEE. With 3 bases clipped from V and 4 bases from J, the junction kept 3 bases outside the gene matches.

The sample holds one count of this clonotype. The gene calls are TRBV6-6 and TRBJ2-2; D is perhaps TRBD2 (6 bases). Looked up from germline, CDR1 is MNHNY and CDR2 is SVGAGI (reference sequence). CDR3 size: 16 residues. The V and J ends lost 3 bases and 2 bases respectively, with 13 bases between them. Written as DNA, the CDR3 is TGTGCCAGCAGTTATACGGGGCGGGGTAACACCGGGGAGCTGTTTTTT. Amino acid sequence: CASSYTGRGNTGELFF.

This chain connects TRBV5-6 to TRBJ1-1; D gene unclear. Germline-derived CDR1 and CDR2 are SGHDT and YYEEEE. The V and J ends lost 2 bases and 2 bases respectively, with 4 bases between them. The CDR3 is 12 amino acids. The CDR3 protein is CASSFSNTEAFF. Here the CDR3 DNA reads TGTGCCAGCAGCTTTTCAAACACTGAAGCTTTCTTT. Full variable domain (missing parts from reference TRBV5-6 and TRBJ1-1): DAGVTQSPTHLIKTRGQQVTLRCSPKSGHDTVSWYQQALGQGPQFIFQYYEEEERQRGNFPDRFSGHQFPNYSSELNVNALLLGDSALYLCASSFSNTEAFFGQGTRLTVV.

The J gene is TRBJ2-7, the V gene TRBV11-2; no firm D call. The CDR3 sequence is 14 residues long. Deletions cut 1 base from V and 3 bases from J, with 10 bases between. The V gene's germline CDR1 is SGHAT and CDR2 FQNNGV. For the CDR3, the DNA is TGTGCCAGCAGCTTAGGCCTGGGCGACTACGAGCAGTACTTC. Amino acid sequence: CASSLGLGDYEQYF.

The CDR3 region is CASSPRDSYEQYF. As DNA, the CDR3 is TGTGCCAGTAGTCCCCGGGATTCCTACGAGCAGTACTTC. The V call is TRBV19, the J call TRBJ2-7; TRBD2 might be the D (5 bases). The V and J ends lost 5 bases and 1 base respectively, with 9 bases between them. The germline V gene has CDR1 LNHDA and CDR2 SQIVND (reference sequence). This CDR3 comprises 13 residues.

The V call is TRBV20-1, the J call TRBJ2-3; weak D call: TRBD2 (6 bases). The V and J ends lost 3 bases and 6 bases respectively, with 13 bases between them. The CDR3 totals 13 residues. Germline loops: CDR1 DFQATT, CDR2 SNEGSKA (reference sequence). CDR3 sequence: CSASGGRMDTQYF. CDR3 sequence (DNA): TGCAGTGCTAGCGGGGGTCGTATGGATACGCAGTATTTT.

The rearrangement uses TRBV20-1 and TRBJ2-7; D perhaps matches TRBD1 (5 bases). CDR1 DFQATT and CDR2 SNEGSKA come from the germline V gene (reference sequence). The CDR3 runs to 15 residues. Trimming stripped 5 bases from V and 2 bases from J, with 19 bases between. The CDR3 region is CSASMLGPLPYEQYF. CDR3 DNA sequence: TGCAGTGCTTCGATGTTGGGGCCCTTACCCTACGAGCAGTACTTC.

The rearrangement links TRBV13 to TRBJ2-3; TRBD1 matches 8 bases. V shed 5 bases and J 0 bases; nucleotides not matched to a gene: 4. Germline V gene lookup returns CDR1 PRHDT and CDR2 FYEKMQ (reference sequence). The CDR3 is 15 residues long. The CDR3 spells CASSARTGSTDTQYF. The CDR3 nucleotides are TGTGCCAGCAGCGCCCGGACAGGGAGCACAGATACGCAGTATTTT.

This clonotype showed up just once. The gene calls are TRBV5-6 and TRBJ2-1; 9 nucleotides agree with TRBD2. The CDR3 has 15 residues. Germline values: CDR1 SGHDT, CDR2 YYEEEE. The ends lost 3 bases at V and 4 bases at J; junction bases unmatched: 5. The CDR3 DNA is TGTGCCAGCAGCTCCTCTAGCGGGGCGTACAATGAGCAGTTCTTC. It specifies CASSSSSGAYNEQFF.

CDR3 residues: CASSLYLAANEQYF. CDR3 DNA sequence: TGTGCCAGCAGCTTATATCTGGCAGCCAACGAGCAGTACTTC. The chain recombines TRBV13 with TRBJ2-7, with D unresolved. CDR3 length equals 14 residues. The germline V gene encodes CDR1 PRHDT and CDR2 FYEKMQ (reference sequence). Trimming took 2 bases from V and 5 from J, leaving 13 bases between them.

This chain connects TRBV12-3 or TRBV12-4 to TRBJ1-5, with TRBD1 identical over 10 bases. Trimming at V came to 3 bases and at J to 6 bases, leaving 5 bases not matched to a gene. The CDR3 is 15 amino acids. In nucleotides, the CDR3 is TGTGCCAGCAGTTTGACAGGGGGCGCAGTTCAGCCCCAGCATTTT. Its protein product is CASSLTGGAVQPQHF.

This clonotype came up once. The chain employs TRBV7-9 and TRBJ1-6, with D perhaps TRBD1 (6 bases). CDR1 is SEHNR and CDR2 is FQNEAQ in the germline V gene (reference sequence). The CDR3 loop spans 15 amino acids. V dropped 1 base and J dropped 8 bases, with 12 bases sitting between them. The CDR3 is CASSLERGRDSPLHF. In nucleotides, the CDR3 is TGTGCCAGCAGCTTAGAACGGGGGCGCGATTCACCCCTCCACTTT.

The J gene is TRBJ1-1, the V gene TRBV13; TRBD1 matches 7 bases. After removal of 4 bases from V and 7 bases from J, the junction contained 3 bases not matched to a gene. Germline V gene sequence: CDR1 PRHDT, CDR2 FYEKMQ (reference sequence). This CDR3 has 12 amino acids. In nucleotides, the CDR3 is TGTGCCAGCAGCTCGAACAGGGGTGAAGCTTTCTTT. It yields the protein CASSSNRGEAFF.

The chain uses TRBV7-9 and TRBJ2-7; D not certain. Looked up from germline, CDR1 is SEHNR and CDR2 is FQNEAQ (reference sequence). Trimming took off 5 bases at V and 0 bases at J, with 2 bases between the two ends. The CDR3 is 11 amino acids. CDR3 DNA sequence: TGTGCCAGCAGCCACTCCTACGAGCAGTACTTC. This encodes CASSHSYEQYF.